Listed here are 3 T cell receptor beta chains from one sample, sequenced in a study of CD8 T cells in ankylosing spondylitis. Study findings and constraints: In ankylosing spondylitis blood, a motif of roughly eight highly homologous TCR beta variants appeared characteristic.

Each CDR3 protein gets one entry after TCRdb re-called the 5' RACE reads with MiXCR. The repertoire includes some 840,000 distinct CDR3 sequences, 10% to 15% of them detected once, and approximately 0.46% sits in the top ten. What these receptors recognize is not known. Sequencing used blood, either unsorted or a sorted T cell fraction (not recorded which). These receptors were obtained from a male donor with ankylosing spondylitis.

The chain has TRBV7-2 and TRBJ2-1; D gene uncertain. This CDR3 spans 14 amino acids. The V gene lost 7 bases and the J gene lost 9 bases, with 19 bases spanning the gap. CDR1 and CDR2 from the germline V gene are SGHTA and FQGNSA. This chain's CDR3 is CASILSDAQFEQFF. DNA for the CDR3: TGTGCCAGCATTCTATCGGACGCGCAATTTGAGCAGTTCTTC. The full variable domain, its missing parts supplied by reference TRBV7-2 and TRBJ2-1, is GAGVSQSPSNKVTEKGKDVELRCDPISGHTALYWYRQSLGQGLEFLIYFQGNSAPDKSGLPSDRFSAERTGGSVSTLTIQRTQQEDSAVYLCASILSDAQFEQFFGPGTRLTVL.

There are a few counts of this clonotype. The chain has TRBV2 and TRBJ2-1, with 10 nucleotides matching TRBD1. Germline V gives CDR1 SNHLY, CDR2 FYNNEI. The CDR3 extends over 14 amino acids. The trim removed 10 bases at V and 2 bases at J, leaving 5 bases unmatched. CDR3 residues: CATRDRGAYNEQFF. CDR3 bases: TGTGCCACCCGGGACAGGGGTGCCTACAATGAGCAGTTCTTC.

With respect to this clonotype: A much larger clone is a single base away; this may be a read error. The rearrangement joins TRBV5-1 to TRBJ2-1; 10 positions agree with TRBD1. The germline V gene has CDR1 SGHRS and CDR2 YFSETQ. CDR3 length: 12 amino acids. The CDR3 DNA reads TGCGCCAGCGGCTACACGCCGGGACAGGGGACCTTC. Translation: CASGYTPGQGTF.